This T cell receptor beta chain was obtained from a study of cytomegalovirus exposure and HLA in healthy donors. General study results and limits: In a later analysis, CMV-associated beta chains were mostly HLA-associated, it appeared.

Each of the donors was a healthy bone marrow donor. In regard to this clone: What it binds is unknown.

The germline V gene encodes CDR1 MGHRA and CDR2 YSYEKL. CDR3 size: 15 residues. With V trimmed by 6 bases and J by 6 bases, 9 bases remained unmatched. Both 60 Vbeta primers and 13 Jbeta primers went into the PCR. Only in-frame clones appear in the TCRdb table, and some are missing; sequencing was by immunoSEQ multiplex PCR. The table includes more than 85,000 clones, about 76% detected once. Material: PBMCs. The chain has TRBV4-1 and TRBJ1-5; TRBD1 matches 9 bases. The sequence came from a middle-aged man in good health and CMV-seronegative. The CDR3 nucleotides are TGCGCCAGCAGGATGGGACAGGGCCTTCTTCAGCCCCAGCATTTT. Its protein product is CASRMGQGLLQPQHF.